This T cell receptor (beta chain) was sequenced for a study of lymphopenia after photon versus proton radiotherapy. Findings and caveats of the study: After lymphocyte nadir, photon-treated repertoires showed oligoclonal expansion, especially CD8+ Temra.

A note on this clone: Its antigen is currently unknown.

This CDR3 is built from 11 residues. Germline values: CDR1 DFQATT, CDR2 SNEGSKA (reference sequence). The V end lost 5 bases, the J end lost 4 bases, and 5 bases lay between the germline ends. This table comes from immunoSEQ multiplex PCR, and its TCRdb copy is limited to in-frame clones, with some not included. The sample lists about 25,000 clones, roughly 87% occurring once. The source was peripheral blood, collected from a patient treated with photon-based radiotherapy. The V gene is TRBV20-1, the J gene TRBJ2-2, with D unclear. The source of this sequence is a man aged 50-59 years with gastric cancer. DNA for the CDR3: TGCAGTGCTCCAACCACCGGGGAGCTGTTTTTT. Amino acids: CSAPTTGELFF.